This TCR beta chain originates from a study of blood T cell repertoires in COVID-19. Study summary: Some COVID-19 samples were acute and others convalescent; all came from the United States, Italy and Spain. T cells, B-cell-depleted T cells, or PBMCs provided the cDNA or gDNA that served as material.

The repertoire was sequenced with immunoSEQ multiplex PCR; TCRdb's copy has only in-frame clones and lacks some. The table has 150,000 to 190,000 clones, 76% seen once. With 7 bases removed from V and 0 bases from J, the gap between germline ends came to 15 bases. Germline CDR1 is LNHDA and CDR2 is SQIVND (reference sequence). The CDR3 spans 15 residues. Sequencing was performed on peripheral blood. V and J are TRBV19 and TRBJ1-1; D may be TRBD1 (5 bases). The clonotype originates from a woman older than 75 with acute or convalescent COVID-19. The CDR3 reads CASNGGGAVNTEAFF. DNA for the CDR3: TGTGCCAGTAATGGTGGAGGGGCCGTGAACACTGAAGCTTTCTTT.